The clone carrying this T cell receptor beta chain showed up just a few times. Antigen: not known. Unique molecular identifiers were added to individual cDNA molecules. Using its own MiXCR run on the 5' RACE reads, TCRdb lists one record per CDR3 protein. This sample has 90,000 or so distinct CDR3 sequences, with just under 15% found just once. The entry originates in a study of early T cells in non-severe SARS-CoV-2 infection. Study background: Sequencing of unsorted whole blood was done on bulk RNA, leaving chains unpaired. Findings and limits, study-wide: The matching step, a VDJdb search, favored anti-spike CD8 responses and missed private and CD4 specificities.

The clonotype originates from an adult who was a healthcare worker with PCR-confirmed SARS-CoV-2 infection or an uninfected control (not recorded which). Input material: whole blood.

The DNA of the CDR3 is TGTGCCAGCACCAGGTGGGACGGCTACGAGCAGTACTTC. Translated, it gives CASTRWDGYEQYF. The chain recombines TRBV6-2 or TRBV6-3 with TRBJ2-7; D tentatively fits TRBD1 or TRBD2 (5 bases each). V was cut by 7 bases and J by 3 bases, with 13 bases left in between. Germline loops: CDR1 MNHEY, CDR2 SVGEGT. The CDR3 extends over 13 amino acids.